The source of this T cell receptor beta chain is a study of T cells expressing NK-cell markers. Study details: Obtained from sorted CD3+CD56+NKG2C+, CD3+CD56+NKG2C- and CD3+CD56-NKG2C+ T cells were the TCR beta repertoires.

Germline values: CDR1 SGHRS, CDR2 YFSETQ. CDR3 length: 13 residues. As the method of synthesis, 5'RACE template switching with UMIs yielded TCR beta cDNA. TCRdb reprocessed the 5' RACE reads and stores each CDR3 protein as one record, lacking DNA. The record lists 440,000 or so distinct CDR3 sequences, of which the ten most abundant hold roughly 8%. The TCR was taken from a woman aged 18-70 years in good health. The sample taken for sequencing was blood T cells: a sorted CD56 or NKG2C T cell subset, CD4+ or CD8+ T cells, or bulk PBMC T cells (not recorded which). The J gene is TRBJ2-7, the V gene TRBV5-1. CDR3 residues: CASRLANSYEQYF.